A selection of T cell receptor beta chains follows, all from one sample in a study of cytomegalovirus exposure and HLA in healthy donors. Sequenced by immunoSEQ multiplex PCR; TCRdb stores in-frame clones only, minus some. The repertoire holds 130,000 or so clones, with 88% as singletons. The sample consisted of PBMCs. The receptors derive from a woman aged 40 to 55 in good health and CMV-seronegative. Each CDR3 is given with its conserved first and last residue.

v_gene: TRBV7-9
CDR3aa: CASTSQGFFGEQYF

v_gene: TRBV7-9
CDR3aa: CSSSLAQGETQYF

v_gene: TRBV6-5
CDR3aa: CASSYGHGPDYTQYF

v_gene: TRBV7-9
CDR3aa: CASTRQGNGAGELFF

v_gene: TRBV28
CDR3aa: CASSLAGSGQPQHF

v_gene: TRBV6-6
CDR3aa: CASSFWTSGSHEQYF

v_gene: TRBV29-1
CDR3aa: CSVSQGWGMNTEAFF

v_gene: TRBV25-1
CDR3aa: CASSEYGTGARGTQYF

v_gene: TRBV7-9
CDR3aa: CASSPRYVNEQFF

v_gene: TRBV9
CDR3aa: CASSVGSGGPVTDTQYF

v_gene: TRBV7-8
CDR3aa: CASSLDRLEAFF

v_gene: TRBV27
CDR3aa: CASRSSGNNEQFF

v_gene: TRBV21-1
CDR3aa: CASSRVAGATETQYF

v_gene: TRBV7-9
CDR3aa: CSSSLGGSGRDEQFF